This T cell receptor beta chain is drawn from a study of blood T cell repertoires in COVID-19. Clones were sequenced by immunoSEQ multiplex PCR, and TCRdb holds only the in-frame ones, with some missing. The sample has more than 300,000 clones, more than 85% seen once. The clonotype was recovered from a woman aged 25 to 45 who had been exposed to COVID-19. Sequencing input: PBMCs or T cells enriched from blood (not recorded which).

CDR3 residues: CASSYSGGGYTF. The CDR3 DNA sequence: TGTGCCAGCAGTTACTCAGGGGGCGGTTACACCTTC. This chain links TRBV6-6 with TRBJ1-2; 7 bases map to TRBD1. The CDR3 is made up of 12 amino acids. Germline V gene data show CDR1 as MNHNY and CDR2 as SVGAGI (reference sequence). V was clipped by 0 bases and J by 11 bases; unmatched bases: 3.